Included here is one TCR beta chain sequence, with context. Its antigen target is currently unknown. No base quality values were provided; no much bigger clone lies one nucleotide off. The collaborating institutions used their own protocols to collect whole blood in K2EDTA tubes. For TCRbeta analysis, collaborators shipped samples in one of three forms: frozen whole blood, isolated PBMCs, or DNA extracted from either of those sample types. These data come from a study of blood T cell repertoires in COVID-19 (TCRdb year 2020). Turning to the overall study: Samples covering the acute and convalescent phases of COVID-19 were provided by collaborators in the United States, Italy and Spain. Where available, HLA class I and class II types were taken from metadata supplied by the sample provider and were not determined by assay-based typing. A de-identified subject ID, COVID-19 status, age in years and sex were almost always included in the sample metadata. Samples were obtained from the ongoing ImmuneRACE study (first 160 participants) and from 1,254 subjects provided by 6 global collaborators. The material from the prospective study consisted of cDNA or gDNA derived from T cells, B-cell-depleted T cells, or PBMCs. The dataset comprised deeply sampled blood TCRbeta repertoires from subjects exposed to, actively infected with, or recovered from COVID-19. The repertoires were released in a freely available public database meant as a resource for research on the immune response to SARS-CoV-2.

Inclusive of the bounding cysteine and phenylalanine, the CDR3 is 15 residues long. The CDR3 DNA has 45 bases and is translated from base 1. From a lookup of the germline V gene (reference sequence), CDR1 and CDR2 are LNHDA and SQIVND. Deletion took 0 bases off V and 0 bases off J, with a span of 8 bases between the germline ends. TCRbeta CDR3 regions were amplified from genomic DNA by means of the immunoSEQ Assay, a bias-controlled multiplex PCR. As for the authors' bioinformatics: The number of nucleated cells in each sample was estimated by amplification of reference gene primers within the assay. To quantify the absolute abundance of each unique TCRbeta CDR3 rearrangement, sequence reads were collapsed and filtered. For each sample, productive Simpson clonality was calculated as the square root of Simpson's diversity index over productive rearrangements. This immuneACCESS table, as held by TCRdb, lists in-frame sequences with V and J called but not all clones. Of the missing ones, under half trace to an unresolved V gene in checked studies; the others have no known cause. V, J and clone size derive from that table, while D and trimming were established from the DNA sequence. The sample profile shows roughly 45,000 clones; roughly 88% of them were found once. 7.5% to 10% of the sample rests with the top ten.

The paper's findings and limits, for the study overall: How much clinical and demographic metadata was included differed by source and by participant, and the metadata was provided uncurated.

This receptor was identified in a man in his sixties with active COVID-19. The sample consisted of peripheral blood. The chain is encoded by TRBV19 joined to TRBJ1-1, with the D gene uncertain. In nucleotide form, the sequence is TGTGCCAGTAGTATAGATCCAAGCATGAACACTGAAGCTTTCTTT. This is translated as CASSIDPSMNTEAFF. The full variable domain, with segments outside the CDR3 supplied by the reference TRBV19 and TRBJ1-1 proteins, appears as DGGITQSPKYLFRKEGQNVTLSCEQNLNHDAMYWYRQDPGQGLRLIYYSQIVNDFQKGDIAEGYSVSREKKESFPLTVTSAQKNPTAFYLCASSIDPSMNTEAFFGQGTRLTVV.